Listed below are T cell receptor beta chains from one sample, sequenced in a study of OX40 agonist ivuxolimab in advanced cancers. The repertoire was sequenced with immunoSEQ multiplex PCR; TCRdb's copy has only in-frame clones and lacks some. The sample lists about 12,000 clones, around 84% occurring once. The sample consisted of CD4+ or CD8+ T cells sorted from blood, taken in a trial of the OX40 agonist ivuxolimab. The receptors come from an adult with an advanced solid tumor such as melanoma, head and neck, liver or kidney cancer. The CDR3 runs from the conserved cysteine through the conserved F or W. Each record gives: V gene, J gene, clone size, D gene, CDR3 protein, CDR3 DNA. D genes are given only for firm matches. Size tells how often a clone was seen (once, few, many) or the class of an expanded clone, and some rows leave it out.

TRBV7-9	TRBJ2-2	few	-	CASSPGFTGELFF	TGTGCCAGCAGCCCCGGGTTCACCGGGGAGCTGTTTTTT
TRBV28	TRBJ2-3	-	-	CASSLVPSPDTQYF	TGTGCCAGCAGTTTAGTGCCTAGCCCAGATACGCAGTATTTT
TRBV4-2	TRBJ2-5	-	-	CASSQESEYQETQYF	TGTGCCAGCAGCCAGGAGTCGGAATACCAAGAGACCCAGTACTTC
TRBV28	TRBJ1-1	-	-	CAGSTPNGLEAFF	TGTGCCGGCAGTACCCCCAATGGGCTTGAAGCTTTCTTT
TRBV6-1	TRBJ1-1	-	-	CASSELVIGTEAFF	TGTGCCAGCAGTGAGCTGGTAATCGGCACTGAAGCTTTCTTT
TRBV7-9	TRBJ1-1	few	-	CASSNKNTEAFF	TGTGCCAGCTCTAACAAGAACACTGAAGCTTTCTTT
TRBV30	TRBJ2-3	-	-	CAWSAGFAPSTDTQYF	TGTGCCTGGAGTGCCGGATTTGCGCCGAGCACAGATACGCAGTATTTT
TRBV6-1	TRBJ2-7	few	-	CAIYVGYEQYF	TGTGCCATATATGTCGGCTACGAGCAGTACTTC
TRBV7-9	TRBJ1-2	few	-	CASSPPGAGDGYTF	TGTGCCAGCAGCCCTCCCGGGGCAGGGGATGGCTACACCTTC
TRBV29-1	TRBJ2-7	-	-	CSVEVPSWSRSSYEQYF	TGCAGCGTGGAGGTGCCCTCCTGGAGCAGGAGCTCCTACGAGCAGTACTTC
TRBV27	TRBJ2-7	-	-	CASSLGRASYEQYF	TGTGCCAGCAGTTTAGGCAGGGCCTCCTACGAGCAGTACTTC